Listed here are 28 T cell receptor beta chains from one sample, sequenced in a study of immune cell composition in non-small cell lung cancer. Method: immunoSEQ multiplex PCR; TCRdb's copy keeps in-frame clones and lacks some. The table shows 14,000 or so clones, with roughly 80% occurring only once. Sequenced material: lung tumor tissue. The receptor set was obtained from a human donor with non-small cell lung cancer.

V gene TRBV11-1 combines with J gene TRBJ1-1; D gene uncertain. CDR1 and CDR2 from the germline V gene are SGHAT and FQDESV (reference sequence). Trimming took off 5 bases at V and 1 base at J, with 8 bases between the two ends. There are 13 residues in the CDR3. The CDR3 reads CASSAAWNTEAFF. CDR3 coding DNA: TGTGCCAGCAGCGCCGCCTGGAACACTGAAGCTTTCTTT.

This clone is a singleton in its sample. The chain is built from TRBV14 and TRBJ2-7; D ambiguous. CDR1 and CDR2 from the germline V gene are SGHDN and FVKESK. Trimming took off 1 base at V and 12 bases at J, with 13 bases between the two ends. The CDR3 has 12 amino acids. This chain's CDR3 is CASSQVGPPRYF. The DNA of the CDR3 is TGTGCCAGCAGCCAAGTAGGGCCCCCCCGGTACTTC.

This rearrangement joins TRBV7-2 to TRBJ2-1; 9 positions match TRBD2. Germline trimming cut 7 bases from V and 3 bases from J; bases unmatched to any gene: 10. The CDR3 is made up of 16 amino acids. The germline gives CDR1 SGHTA, CDR2 FQGNSA. The CDR3 DNA reads TGTGCCAGCAAATTTTGGACTAGCGCAAACTACAATGAGCAGTTCTTC. It is translated as CASKFWTSANYNEQFF.

In its sample, this clone was seen a few times. The V and J genes are TRBV19 and TRBJ1-2; no definite D call. CDR1 and CDR2 from the germline V gene are LNHDA and SQIVND (reference sequence). V gave up 3 bases and J gave up 2 bases, with 19 bases separating them. This CDR3 region has 17 residues. CDR3 sequence (DNA): TGTGCCAGTAGTATCCAAGCCCGGTTCGCGGCGAACTATGGCTACACCTTC. Translating it yields CASSIQARFAANYGYTF.

This clone has a single count. This chain links TRBV5-1 with TRBJ2-2; D gene ambiguous. Per the germline V gene, CDR1 is SGHRS and CDR2 is YFSETQ. The CDR3 consists of 16 residues. V dropped 4 bases and J dropped 8 bases, with 21 bases sitting between them. The CDR3 spells CASSPTPLSSEGELFF. In DNA, the CDR3 is TGCGCCAGCAGCCCGACTCCCCTGAGCTCGGAGGGGGAGCTGTTTTTT.

This clone has just a few counts. The V and J genes are TRBV5-1 and TRBJ1-5; tentatively, D is TRBD1 (5 bases). V was shortened by 0 bases and J by 8 bases, with 12 bases between the two germline ends. The CDR3 spans 14 residues. Germline-derived CDR1 and CDR2 are SGHRS and YFSETQ. The CDR3 sequence: CASSLAGEREPQHF. CDR3 sequence (DNA): TGCGCCAGCAGCTTGGCGGGGGAGAGGGAGCCCCAGCATTTT.

The chain employs TRBV19 and TRBJ2-7; 10 positions match TRBD2. This CDR3 is 18 amino acids long. The V gene's germline CDR1 is LNHDA and CDR2 SQIVND (reference sequence). The junction had 12 bases not matched to a gene; V was cut back by 4 bases and J by 0 bases. For the CDR3, the DNA is TGTGCCAGTAGTACCCAAGGTCGGTCTAGCGGGAGCTCCTACGAGCAGTACTTC. Protein sequence: CASSTQGRSSGSSYEQYF. The full variable domain, with the rest looked up from reference TRBV19 and TRBJ2-7, is DGGITQSPKYLFRKEGQNVTLSCEQNLNHDAMYWYRQDPGQGLRLIYYSQIVNDFQKGDIAEGYSVSREKKESFPLTVTSAQKNPTAFYLCASSTQGRSSGSSYEQYFGPGTRLTVT.

V usage is TRBV30 and J usage is TRBJ1-1, with D unresolved. Trimming took 5 bases from V and 3 from J, leaving 13 bases between them. Germline loops: CDR1 GTSNPN, CDR2 SVGIG (reference sequence). The CDR3 is 13 residues long. The CDR3 nucleotides read TGTGCCTGGGCGGGTGGAGCGTACACTGAAGCTTTCTTT. The encoded protein is CAWAGGAYTEAFF. The entire variable domain, with the rest obtained from reference TRBV30 and TRBJ1-1, is as follows: SQTIHQWPATLVQPVGSPLSLECTVEGTSNPNLYWYRQAAGRGLQLLFYSVGIGQISSEVPQNLSASRPQDRQFILSSKKLLLSDSGFYLCAWAGGAYTEAFFGQGTRLTVV.

This chain uses TRBV4-1 with TRBJ2-7, with 12 nucleotides matching TRBD2. Trimming took 4 bases from V and 4 from J; bases not matched to a gene: 8. CDR1 and CDR2 from the germline V gene are MGHRA and YSYEKL. The CDR3 is 16 amino acids. For the CDR3, the DNA is TGCGCCAGCAGCCTCAAGACTAGCGGGAGTTTTTACGAGCAGTACTTC. Protein product: CASSLKTSGSFYEQYF.

This chain connects TRBV6-1 to TRBJ2-7; tentative D call: TRBD2 (5 bases). V was clipped by 5 bases and J by 1 base, with 6 bases between them. Per the germline V gene, CDR1 is MNHNS and CDR2 is SASEGT. This CDR3 is 12 amino acids long. The CDR3 nucleotides are TGTGCCAGCAGTTCGGGGTCCTACGAGCAGTACTTC. The encoded protein is CASSSGSYEQYF.

This sequence joins TRBV5-1 and TRBJ2-3; D not certain. This CDR3 has 14 residues. Trimming removed 0 bases from V and 1 base from J, with 6 bases in between. Per germline, CDR1 SGHRS and CDR2 YFSETQ. CDR3 protein: CASSLDLRTDTQYF. The CDR3 DNA reads TGCGCCAGCAGCTTGGACCTACGCACAGATACGCAGTATTTT.

The chain links TRBV10-3 to TRBJ2-3; D call uncertain. There are 15 residues in the CDR3. Trimming cost V 2 bases and J 2 bases, with 11 bases left between them. The germline CDR1 and CDR2 sequences are ENHRY and SYGVKD. CDR3: CAISEGRTLTDTQYF. The CDR3 bases are TGTGCCATCAGTGAGGGCAGAACCCTCACAGATACGCAGTATTTT.

The gene calls are TRBV5-1 and TRBJ2-5; D unclear. Germline values: CDR1 SGHRS, CDR2 YFSETQ. The CDR3 covers 14 residues. V dropped 1 base and J dropped 1 base, with 8 bases sitting between them. CDR3 in amino acids: CASSLFTAQETQYF. Written as DNA, the CDR3 is TGCGCCAGCAGCTTGTTCACGGCCCAAGAGACCCAGTACTTC.

The CDR3 sequence: CASSSGTSGSGWTKNIQYF. The CDR3 DNA reads as TGTGCCAGTAGTTCGGGGACTAGCGGGAGTGGGTGGACCAAAAACATTCAGTACTTC. This sequence joins TRBV19 and TRBJ2-4; 14 bases fit TRBD2. The CDR3 sequence is 19 residues long. With 5 bases clipped from V and 2 bases from J, the junction kept 11 bases outside the gene matches. Germline V gives CDR1 LNHDA, CDR2 SQIVND (reference sequence).

J is TRBJ2-3 and V is TRBV10-3; D not resolved. Germline V gene data show CDR1 as ENHRY and CDR2 as SYGVKD. V was trimmed by 0 bases and J by 8 bases, leaving 9 bases between them. This CDR3 is 13 amino acids long. CDR3 nucleotides: TGTGCCATCAGTGAGTCAGTAGTGGCTACGCAGTATTTT. Its translation is CAISESVVATQYF.

The chain has TRBV7-3 and TRBJ1-1, with D possibly matching TRBD1 (6 bases). The CDR3 sequence is 15 residues long. Per germline, CDR1 SGHTA and CDR2 FQGTGA. The V and J ends lost 6 bases and 7 bases respectively, with 21 bases between them. The CDR3 nucleotides read TGTGCCAGCAGGCCTGGGGGCTCAGCTTACCGTGAAGCTTTCTTT. The encoded protein is CASRPGGSAYREAFF.

The rearrangement joins TRBV25-1 to TRBJ2-1, with a weak D call TRBD1 (6 bases). Germline values: CDR1 MGHDK, CDR2 SYGVNS. The CDR3 extends over 13 amino acids. V was clipped by 6 bases and J by 9 bases, with 15 bases between them. The CDR3 spells CASSRQALGEQFF. Here the CDR3 DNA reads TGTGCCAGCAGCCGACAGGCCCTCGGTGAGCAGTTCTTC.

The chain couples TRBV9 to TRBJ2-5; the D is unclear. The V and J ends lost 0 bases and 5 bases respectively, with 11 bases between them. This CDR3 spans 14 amino acids. Germline values: CDR1 SGDLS, CDR2 YYNGEE. CDR3 DNA sequence: TGTGCCAGCAGCGTAGGAGTGGCTGGGGAGACCCAGTACTTC. Translation gives CASSVGVAGETQYF.

This clone qualifies as large (0.1 to 1%). The chain joins TRBV9 to TRBJ2-5, with 13 bases lining up with TRBD2. The V segment lost 0 bases and the J segment 1 base; nucleotides outside the gene matches: 9. The CDR3 spans 19 residues. The germline V gene has CDR1 SGDLS and CDR2 YYNGEE. CDR3 residues: CASSVGRLAGGPFQETQYF. The CDR3 DNA follows: TGTGCCAGCAGCGTAGGGAGACTAGCGGGAGGTCCTTTCCAAGAGACCCAGTACTTC.

This clone showed up just a few times. The chain is built from TRBV19 and TRBJ2-5, with 9 bases that match TRBD2. CDR3 size: 13 residues. Germline assignment: CDR1 LNHDA and CDR2 SQIVND (reference sequence). The V and J ends lost 9 bases and 5 bases, in that order; junction bases with no gene match: 7. Here the CDR3 DNA reads TGTGCCAGCACCTCTCTAGCGGGGGAGACCCAGTACTTC. It translates to CASTSLAGETQYF.

The chain couples TRBV19 to TRBJ1-5; D is perhaps TRBD1 (5 bases). V was clipped by 4 bases and J by 6 bases, with 19 bases between them. CDR1 and CDR2 from the germline V gene are LNHDA and SQIVND (reference sequence). The CDR3 totals 16 residues. CDR3 region: CASSTRSLAGFQPQHF. CDR3 nucleotides: TGTGCCAGTAGTACCCGCTCCCTGGCAGGGTTTCAGCCCCAGCATTTT. Complete variable domain (other parts from reference TRBV19 and TRBJ1-5): DGGITQSPKYLFRKEGQNVTLSCEQNLNHDAMYWYRQDPGQGLRLIYYSQIVNDFQKGDIAEGYSVSREKKESFPLTVTSAQKNPTAFYLCASSTRSLAGFQPQHFGDGTRLSIL.

V and J are TRBV5-1 and TRBJ2-1; TRBD2 aligns across 10 bases. From germline, CDR1 is SGHRS and CDR2 YFSETQ. This CDR3 is built from 14 residues. The J segment lost 9 bases and the V segment lost 1 base, leaving 4 bases of the junction unmatched. CDR3 DNA sequence: TGCGCCAGCAGCTTGACTAGCGGGAAGGTTGAGCAGTTCTTC. Translating it yields CASSLTSGKVEQFF.

The V call is TRBV6-5, the J call TRBJ2-6; unclear D gene. Germline V lookup: CDR1 MNHEY, CDR2 SVGAGI. V was shortened by 5 bases and J by 0 bases, with 2 bases between the two germline ends. The CDR3 spans 13 residues. CDR3 nucleotides: TGTGCCAGCAGTATCTCTGGGGCCAACGTCCTGACTTTC. Its protein product is CASSISGANVLTF.

The gene calls are TRBV6-1 and TRBJ1-1; 9 bases align to TRBD1. The CDR3 runs to 15 residues. CDR1 is MNHNS, CDR2 SASEGT, per germline. Unmatched junction bases numbered 8, after V lost 6 bases and J lost 3 bases. The CDR3 is CASSATQGADTEAFF. The CDR3 DNA sequence: TGTGCCAGCAGCGCGACACAGGGGGCGGACACTGAAGCTTTCTTT.

The gene calls are TRBV9 and TRBJ2-1, with 8 bases identical to TRBD2. There are 16 residues in the CDR3. V dropped 5 bases and J dropped 5; count of bases not matched to a gene: 12. In germline, CDR1 is SGDLS, CDR2 YYNGEE. The CDR3 here is CASSPFSGSRDNEQFF. In nucleotides, the CDR3 is TGTGCCAGCAGTCCCTTCAGCGGGAGTCGGGACAATGAGCAGTTCTTC.

This clone has just one count. V gene TRBV6-1 combines with J gene TRBJ1-3; D is unresolved. Trimming took 7 bases from V and 0 from J, leaving 10 bases between them. This CDR3 spans 14 amino acids. Germline CDR1 is MNHNS and CDR2 is SASEGT. CDR3 DNA sequence: TGTGCCAGCATTTTCATCGGCTCTGGAAACACCATATATTTT. This codes for CASIFIGSGNTIYF.

The chain links TRBV5-6 to TRBJ2-7; no firm D call. V lost 1 base, J lost 6 bases, and 5 bases lay in between. This CDR3 spans 11 amino acids. CDR1 is SGHDT and CDR2 is YYEEEE in the germline V gene. CDR3 nucleotides: TGTGCCAGCAGCTTGTGGGGCGAGCAGTACTTC. This codes for CASSLWGEQYF.

J is TRBJ2-1 and V is TRBV19, with D perhaps matching TRBD2 (7 bases). CDR1 and CDR2 from the germline V gene are LNHDA and SQIVND (reference sequence). Trimming took 0 bases from V and 15 from J, leaving 12 bases between them. This CDR3 contains 12 residues. The CDR3 protein is CASSIDRGAPFF. In DNA, the CDR3 is TGTGCCAGTAGTATAGATCGGGGGGCTCCGTTCTTC.